This TCR beta chain was sequenced during a study of CD8 T cells in Susac syndrome. The T cells that were sequenced for TCR beta were CD8+ and CD4+ cells from blood. After extraction with the RNeasy kit, about 0.5 to 1 ug of the RNA was reverse transcribed using random hexamers. Across 54 Vbeta and 13 Jbeta, TCR beta CDR3 was amplified with immunoSEQ multiplex PCR. TCRdb ran MiXCR on the immunoSEQ multiplex PCR reads and lists one entry per CDR3 protein. Among some 180,000 distinct CDR3 sequences listed, approximately 95% were seen once. Study observations and caveats: The authors acknowledged that the study's TCR sequencing and HLA analysis involved relatively few individuals.

Of note for this clonotype: Its specificity is not known.

The germline gives CDR1 DFQATT, CDR2 SNEGSKA (reference sequence). The CDR3 totals 13 residues. V shed 4 bases and J shed 8 bases, with 17 bases lying between them. This chain links TRBV20-1 with TRBJ1-1; D is undetermined. Sequenced input: CD4+ T cells from PBMCs. This receptor was taken from a human donor in good health. The CDR3 DNA is TGCAGTGCTACTGGCAGGACCCATATGGAAGCTTTCTTT. This gives the protein CSATGRTHMEAFF.